The clone carrying this T cell receptor beta chain was seen a few times. Its target is not known. Germline values: CDR1 MDHEN, CDR2 SYDVKM. This CDR3 has 12 residues. V was shortened by 7 bases and J by 0 bases, with 4 bases between the two germline ends. The source of the sample is a study of beta chain features in type 1 diabetes. Without exception, sorted populations had purity beyond 95%. Study-level points and caveats: Patients' naive, central memory and regulatory TCRB repertoires appeared more alike than those of healthy donors. A definitive answer on HLA type influencing TCRB rearrangement was not reached here.

Expressed TCRB transcripts were sequenced after all isolated RNA was converted to cDNA. Profiled with immunoSEQ multiplex PCR; TCRdb holds only in-frame clones, not every one. The sample yields under 200,000 clones, less than 9.5% seen once. The source of this sequence is a man younger than 35 in good health. Source material: central memory CD4+ T cells from blood. The chain is built from TRBV28 and TRBJ1-5; the D is unclear. The CDR3 nucleotides are TGTGCCAGCACCGTTAGCAATCAGCCCCAGCATTTT. Protein product: CASTVSNQPQHF.